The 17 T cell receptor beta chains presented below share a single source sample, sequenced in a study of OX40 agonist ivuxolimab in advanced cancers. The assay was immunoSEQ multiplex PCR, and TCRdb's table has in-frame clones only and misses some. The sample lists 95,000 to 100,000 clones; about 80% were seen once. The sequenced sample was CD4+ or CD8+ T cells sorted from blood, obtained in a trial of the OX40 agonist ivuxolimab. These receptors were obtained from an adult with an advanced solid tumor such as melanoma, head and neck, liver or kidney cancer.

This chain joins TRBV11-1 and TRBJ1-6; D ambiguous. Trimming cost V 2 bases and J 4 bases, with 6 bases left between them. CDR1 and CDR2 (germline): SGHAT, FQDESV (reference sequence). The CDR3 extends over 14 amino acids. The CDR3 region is CASSLPGYNSPLHF. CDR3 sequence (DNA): TGTGCCAGCAGCTTACCAGGATATAATTCACCCCTCCACTTT.

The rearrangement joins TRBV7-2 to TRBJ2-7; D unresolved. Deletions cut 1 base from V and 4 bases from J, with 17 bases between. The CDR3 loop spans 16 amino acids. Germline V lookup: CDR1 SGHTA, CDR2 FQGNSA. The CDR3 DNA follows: TGTGCCAGCAGCTTAGTGTTACGCAAGGCCGGTTACGAGCAGTACTTC. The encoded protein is CASSLVLRKAGYEQYF.

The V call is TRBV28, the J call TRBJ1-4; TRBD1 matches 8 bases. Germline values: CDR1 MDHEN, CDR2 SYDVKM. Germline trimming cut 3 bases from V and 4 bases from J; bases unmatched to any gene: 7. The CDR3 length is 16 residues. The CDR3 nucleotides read TGTGCCAGCAGTTTGTTCCGACAGGGGATTAATGAAAAACTGTTTTTT. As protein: CASSLFRQGINEKLFF.

CDR3 sequence reads: CSASSNYGYTF. In DNA form, the CDR3 reads TGCAGTGCTAGTAGCAACTATGGCTACACCTTC. This sequence joins TRBV20-1 and TRBJ1-2; D is unclear. The germline V gene encodes CDR1 DFQATT and CDR2 SNEGSKA (reference sequence). The length of the CDR3 is 11 residues. Trimming pared 3 bases from V and 2 bases from J, leaving 4 bases between.

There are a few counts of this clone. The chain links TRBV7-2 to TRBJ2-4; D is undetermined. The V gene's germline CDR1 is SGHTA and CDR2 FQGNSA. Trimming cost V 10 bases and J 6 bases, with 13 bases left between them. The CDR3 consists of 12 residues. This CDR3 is CAIASSANIQYF. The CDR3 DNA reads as TGTGCCATCGCAAGTTCAGCAAACATTCAGTACTTC. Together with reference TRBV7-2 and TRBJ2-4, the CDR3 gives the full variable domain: GAGVSQSPSNKVTEKGKDVELRCDPISGHTALYWYRQSLGQGLEFLIYFQGNSAPDKSGLPSDRFSAERTGGSVSTLTIQRTQQEDSAVYLCAIASSANIQYFGAGTRLSVL.

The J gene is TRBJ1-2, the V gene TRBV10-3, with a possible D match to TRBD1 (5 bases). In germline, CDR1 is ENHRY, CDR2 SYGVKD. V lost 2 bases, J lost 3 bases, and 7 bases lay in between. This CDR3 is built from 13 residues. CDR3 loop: CAISEGTDYGYTF. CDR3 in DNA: TGTGCCATCAGTGAGGGGACGGACTATGGCTACACCTTC.

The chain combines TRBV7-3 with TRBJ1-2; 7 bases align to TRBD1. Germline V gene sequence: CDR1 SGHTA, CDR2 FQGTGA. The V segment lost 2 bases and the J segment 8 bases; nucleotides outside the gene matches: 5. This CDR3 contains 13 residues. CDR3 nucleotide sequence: TGTGCCAGCAGCTTACCTACAGGGGTGGGCTACACCTTC. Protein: CASSLPTGVGYTF.

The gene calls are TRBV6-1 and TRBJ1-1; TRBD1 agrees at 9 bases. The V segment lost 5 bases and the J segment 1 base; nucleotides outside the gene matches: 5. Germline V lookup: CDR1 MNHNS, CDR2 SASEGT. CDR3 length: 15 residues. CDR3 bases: TGTGCCAGCAGTCCCGGGACAGGGTCGAACACTGAAGCTTTCTTT. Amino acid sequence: CASSPGTGSNTEAFF.

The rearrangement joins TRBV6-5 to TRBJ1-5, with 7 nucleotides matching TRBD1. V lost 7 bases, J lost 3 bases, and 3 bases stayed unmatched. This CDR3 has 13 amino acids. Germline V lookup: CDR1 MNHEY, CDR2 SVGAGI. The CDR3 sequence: CASTGTANQPQHF. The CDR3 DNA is TGTGCCAGCACCGGGACAGCCAATCAGCCCCAGCATTTT.

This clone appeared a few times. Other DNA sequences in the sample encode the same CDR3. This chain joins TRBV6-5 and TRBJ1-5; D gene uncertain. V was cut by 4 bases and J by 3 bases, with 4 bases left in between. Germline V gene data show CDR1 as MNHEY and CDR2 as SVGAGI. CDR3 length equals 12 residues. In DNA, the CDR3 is TGTGCCAGCAGTTCCAACAATCAGCCCCAGCATTTT. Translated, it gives CASSSNNQPQHF.

This chain's CDR3 is CASRLKHTNNSPLHF. The CDR3 nucleotides are TGTGCCAGCCGGTTGAAGCATACTAATAATTCACCCCTCCACTTT. This chain uses TRBV19 with TRBJ1-6; D remains ambiguous. The germline CDR1 and CDR2 sequences are LNHDA and SQIVND (reference sequence). V lost 9 bases to trimming and J lost 5 bases, with 17 bases between them. The CDR3 sequence is 15 residues long.

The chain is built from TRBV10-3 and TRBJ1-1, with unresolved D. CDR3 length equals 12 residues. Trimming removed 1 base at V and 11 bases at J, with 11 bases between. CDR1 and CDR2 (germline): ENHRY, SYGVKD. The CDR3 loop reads CAISEYGSEAFF. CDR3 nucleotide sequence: TGTGCCATCAGTGAGTACGGTTCGGAGGCTTTCTTT.

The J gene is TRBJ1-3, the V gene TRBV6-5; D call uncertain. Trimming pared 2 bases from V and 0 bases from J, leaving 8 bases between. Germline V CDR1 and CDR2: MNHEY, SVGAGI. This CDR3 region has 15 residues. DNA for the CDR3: TGTGCCAGCAGTTACGTCCGGAACTCTGGAAACACCATATATTTT. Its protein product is CASSYVRNSGNTIYF.

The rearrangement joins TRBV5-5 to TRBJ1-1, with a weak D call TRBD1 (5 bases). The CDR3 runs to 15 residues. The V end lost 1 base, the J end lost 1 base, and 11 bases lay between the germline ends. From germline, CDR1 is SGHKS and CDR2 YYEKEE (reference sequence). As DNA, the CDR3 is TGTGCCAGCAGCTTGTTCCAGGGTCCGAACACTGAAGCTTTCTTT. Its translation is CASSLFQGPNTEAFF.

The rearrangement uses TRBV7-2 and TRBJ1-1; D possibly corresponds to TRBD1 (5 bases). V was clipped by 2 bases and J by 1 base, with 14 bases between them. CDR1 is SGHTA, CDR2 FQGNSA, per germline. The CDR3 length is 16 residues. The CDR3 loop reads CASSLKGQGGNTEAFF. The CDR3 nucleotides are TGTGCCAGCAGCTTAAAGGGGCAGGGCGGGAACACTGAAGCTTTCTTT. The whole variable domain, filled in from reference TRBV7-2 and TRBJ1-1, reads GAGVSQSPSNKVTEKGKDVELRCDPISGHTALYWYRQSLGQGLEFLIYFQGNSAPDKSGLPSDRFSAERTGGSVSTLTIQRTQQEDSAVYLCASSLKGQGGNTEAFFGQGTRLTVV.

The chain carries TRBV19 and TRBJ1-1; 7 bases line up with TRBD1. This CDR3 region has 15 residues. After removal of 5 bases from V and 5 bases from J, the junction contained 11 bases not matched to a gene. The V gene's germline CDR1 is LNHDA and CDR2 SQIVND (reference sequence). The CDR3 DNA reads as TGTGCCAGTAGTCTCTCGGACAGGAGTATTACTGAAGCTTTCTTT. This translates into CASSLSDRSITEAFF.

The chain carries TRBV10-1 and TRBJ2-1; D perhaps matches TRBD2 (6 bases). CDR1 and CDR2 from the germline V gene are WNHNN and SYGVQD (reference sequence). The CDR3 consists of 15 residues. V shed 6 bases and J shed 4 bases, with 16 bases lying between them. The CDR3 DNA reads TGCGCCAGCAGCTTTGAGGGAGGACTATACAATGAGCAGTTCTTC. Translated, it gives CASSFEGGLYNEQFF.